This T cell receptor beta chain was sequenced for a study of human T cells and chemical hapten exposure. Study details: Weekly scalp doses of diphenylcyclopropenone were given to patients during the approximately 25-week study.

TCRdb redid the calling of the RACE reads with MiXCR, one entry per CDR3 protein. The sample has approximately 260,000 distinct CDR3 sequences, 7.5% to 9% seen once. Stated time point: pre-sensitization, week 0. Treatment indicated: therapeutic diphenylcyclopropenone sensitization with weekly scalp DPC. Alopecia patients, 18 to 70 years old and DPC-suitable, served as donors. The CDR3 extends over 13 amino acids. Per the germline V gene, CDR1 is SNHLY and CDR2 is FYNNEI. J was trimmed by 2 bases and V by 7 bases; bases with no gene match: 3. There are a few counts of this clonotype. This chain links TRBV2 with TRBJ2-7; 9 bases are shared with TRBD1. The source is a man younger than 30 with alopecia areata. Some clones in this sample may be carry-over from other donors' samples. Sequenced material: whole blood, taken in connection with sensitization to the hapten diphenylcyclopropenone (DPC). The CDR3 DNA is TGTGCCAGCATCCGGGACAGGGCCTACGAGCAGTACTTC. This gives the protein CASIRDRAYEQYF.